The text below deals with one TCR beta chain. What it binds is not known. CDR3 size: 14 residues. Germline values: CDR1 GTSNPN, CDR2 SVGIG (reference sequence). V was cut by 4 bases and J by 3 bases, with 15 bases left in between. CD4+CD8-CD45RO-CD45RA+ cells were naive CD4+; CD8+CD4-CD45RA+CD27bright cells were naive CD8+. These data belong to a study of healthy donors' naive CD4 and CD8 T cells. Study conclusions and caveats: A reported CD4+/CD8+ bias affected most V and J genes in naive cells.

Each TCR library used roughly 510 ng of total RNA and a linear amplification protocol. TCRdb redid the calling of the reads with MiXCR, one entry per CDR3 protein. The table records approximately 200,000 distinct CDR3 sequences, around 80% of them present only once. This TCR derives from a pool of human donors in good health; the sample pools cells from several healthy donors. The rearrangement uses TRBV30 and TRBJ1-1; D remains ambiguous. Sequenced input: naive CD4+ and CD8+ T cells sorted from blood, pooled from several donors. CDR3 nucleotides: TGTGCCTGGAACCCTTTAGGAGGGTACACTGAAGCTTTCTTT. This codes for CAWNPLGGYTEAFF.